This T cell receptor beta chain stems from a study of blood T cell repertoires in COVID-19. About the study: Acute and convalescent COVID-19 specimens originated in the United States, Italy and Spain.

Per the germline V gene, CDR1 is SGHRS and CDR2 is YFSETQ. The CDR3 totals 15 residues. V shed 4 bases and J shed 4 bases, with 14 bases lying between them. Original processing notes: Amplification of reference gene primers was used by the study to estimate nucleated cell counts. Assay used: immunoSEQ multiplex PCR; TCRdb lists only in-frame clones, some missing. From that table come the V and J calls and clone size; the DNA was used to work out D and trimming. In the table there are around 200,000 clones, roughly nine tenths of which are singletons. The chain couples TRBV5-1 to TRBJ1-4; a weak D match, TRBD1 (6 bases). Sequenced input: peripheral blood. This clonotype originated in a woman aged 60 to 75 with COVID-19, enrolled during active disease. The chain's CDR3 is CASSSSGQRNEKLFF. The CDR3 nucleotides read TGCGCCAGCAGCAGCTCTGGACAGCGTAATGAAAAACTGTTTTTT. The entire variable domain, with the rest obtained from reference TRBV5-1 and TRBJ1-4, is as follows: KAGVTQTPRYLIKTRGQQVTLSCSPISGHRSVSWYQQTPGQGLQFLFEYFSETQRNKGNFPGRFSGRQFSNSRSEMNVSTLELGDSALYLCASSSSGQRNEKLFFGSGTQLSVL.